This T cell receptor beta chain derives from a study of blood T cell repertoires in COVID-19. On the study more broadly: Acute and convalescent COVID-19 specimens originated in the United States, Italy and Spain. The cDNA or gDNA used as material had been derived from T cells, B-cell-depleted T cells, or PBMCs.

This CDR3 has 15 residues. The germline CDR1 and CDR2 sequences are SGHTA and FQGNSA. J was trimmed by 8 bases and V by 6 bases; bases with no gene match: 14. Original processing notes: Estimated nucleated cell counts came from reference gene primer amplification. The method was immunoSEQ multiplex PCR; TCRdb's version includes in-frame clones alone and lacks a portion of them. V and J calls and clone size are those listed in that table; D and trimming were worked out from the DNA. The table records about 81,000 clones, 88% of them present only once. This sequence was found in a woman older than 75 with acute or convalescent COVID-19. The sequenced sample consisted of peripheral blood. This chain uses TRBV7-2 with TRBJ1-2; 8 bases agree with TRBD1. CDR3 nucleotides: TGTGCCAGCAGTTTACAAGACAGGGGAATGGCCGGCTACACCTTC. Protein product: CASSLQDRGMAGYTF.